This TCR beta chain emerged from a study of T cells in Graves' hyperthyroidism and ophthalmopathy. General study points: The majority of expanded thyroid clonotypes above 0.001 also appeared in blood.

Across 18 months, stable Graves' hyperthyroidism was marked by no progression to ophthalmopathy. Ten or more counts support this clonotype. Its specificity is not known. The CDR3 runs to 15 residues. CDR1 SQVTM and CDR2 ANQGSEA come from the germline V gene. The trim removed 7 bases at V and 4 bases at J, leaving 12 bases unmatched. It was RNA transcripts that yielded the amplified TCR beta CDR3 regions. A set of HTBI primers served as the primers for a first-round RT-PCR of the TCR CDR3. TCRdb redid the calling of the multiplex PCR reads with MiXCR, one entry per CDR3 protein. The table records around 600,000 distinct CDR3 sequences, less than 20% of them present only once.

This clonotype originated in a woman in her thirties with Graves' hyperthyroidism. The chain employs TRBV29-1 and TRBJ2-7, with 11 bases fitting TRBD2. The sample consisted of blood. The CDR3 coding sequence is TGCAGCGCCCGACATCTAGCGGGAGGCAGTTACGAGCAGTACTTC. Protein product: CSARHLAGGSYEQYF.